This T cell receptor beta chain was obtained from a study of blood T cell repertoires in COVID-19. The V gene lost 5 bases and the J gene lost 4 bases, with 9 bases spanning the gap. Germline CDR1 and CDR2: LNHDA and SQIVND (reference sequence). The CDR3 length is 13 residues. Only in-frame clones appear in the TCRdb table, and some are missing; sequencing was by immunoSEQ multiplex PCR. The table has approximately 45,000 clones, over 70% seen once. This receptor was taken from a woman aged 35 to 49 with acute or convalescent COVID-19. This sequence joins TRBV19 and TRBJ2-1, with D possibly TRBD2 on 6 matching bases. The source material was peripheral blood. The CDR3 sequence is CASSSGLYNEQFF. CDR3 nucleotides: TGTGCCAGTAGTTCGGGACTTTACAATGAGCAGTTCTTC.